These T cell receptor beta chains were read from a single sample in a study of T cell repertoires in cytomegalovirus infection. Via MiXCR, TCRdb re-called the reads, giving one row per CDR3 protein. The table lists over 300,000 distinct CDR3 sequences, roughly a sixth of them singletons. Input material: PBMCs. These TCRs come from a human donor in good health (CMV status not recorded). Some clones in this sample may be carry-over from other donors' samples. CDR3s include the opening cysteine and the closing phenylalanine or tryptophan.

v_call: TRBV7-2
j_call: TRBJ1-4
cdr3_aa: CASSLASDSGKLFF

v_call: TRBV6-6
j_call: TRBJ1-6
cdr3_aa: CASNKRTGRDLVSPLHF

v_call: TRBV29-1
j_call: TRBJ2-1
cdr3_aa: CSVPSGGANEQFF

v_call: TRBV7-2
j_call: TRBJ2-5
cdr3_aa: CASSLWWRGVQETQYF

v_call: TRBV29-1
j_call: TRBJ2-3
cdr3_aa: CSYLSMWGGDTQYF

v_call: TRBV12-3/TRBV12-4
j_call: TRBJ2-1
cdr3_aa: CASSLPSGGLYNEQFF

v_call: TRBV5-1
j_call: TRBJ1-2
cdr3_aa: CASSYQRTGSLGGYTF

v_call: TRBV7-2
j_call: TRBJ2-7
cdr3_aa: CASREHFSYEQYF

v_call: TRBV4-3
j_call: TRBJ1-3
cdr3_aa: CASSQGDSGNTIYF

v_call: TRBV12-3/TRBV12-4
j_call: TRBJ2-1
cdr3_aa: CASSLGGGALNEQFF

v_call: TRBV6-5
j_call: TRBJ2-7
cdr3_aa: CASSYLGGEQYF

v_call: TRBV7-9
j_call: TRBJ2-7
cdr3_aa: CASSRDTNSYEQYF

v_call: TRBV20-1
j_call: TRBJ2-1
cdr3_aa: CSAIAGVYNEQFF

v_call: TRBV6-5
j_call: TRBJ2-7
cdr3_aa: CASSYGLAGGLYEQYF

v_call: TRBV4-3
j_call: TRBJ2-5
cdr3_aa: CASSPTAIEETQYF

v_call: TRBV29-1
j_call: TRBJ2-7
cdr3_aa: CSVKFGTGISYEQYF

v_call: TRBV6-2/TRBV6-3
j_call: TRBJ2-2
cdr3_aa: CASTQPQPRENTGELFF